Following are 27 T cell receptor beta chains from one sample sequenced in a study of vaccination and CD4 T cells after COVID-19. The treatment is: roughly ten-day PBMC culture with coronavirus spike peptide pools or control peptides (ViraFEST assay). At the Johns Hopkins FTIC core, DNA taken from cultured CD4+ T cells was sequenced by way of the Oncomine TCR Beta short-read assay. MiXCR, run by TCRdb on the PCR reads, gives a single entry per CDR3 protein. Here the sample spans more than 13,000 distinct CDR3 sequences, 55% being singletons. These TCRs' antigens remain unknown. This material consisted of CD4+ T cells from blood, cultured in vitro, taken before SARS-CoV-2 vaccination. These receptors came from a human donor who had recovered from COVID-19.

This clonotype was detected only a few times. V is TRBV7-2 and J is TRBJ2-7; a weak D match, TRBD1 (6 bases). Deletions cut 4 bases from V and 7 bases from J, with 11 bases between. The CDR3 has 12 residues. CDR1 and CDR2 (germline): SGHTA, FQGNSA. CDR3 sequence (DNA): TGTGCCAGCAGCTCACACGGACAGGAGCAGTACTTC. Translating it yields CASSSHGQEQYF.

The V call is TRBV20-1, the J call TRBJ2-3; D is unresolved. V was pared by 6 bases and J by 2 bases, with 15 bases between. The length of the CDR3 is 14 residues. The germline V gene encodes CDR1 DFQATT and CDR2 SNEGSKA (reference sequence). Here the CDR3 reads CSAPPSRDTDTQYF. For the CDR3, the DNA is TGCAGTGCACCCCCGAGTCGTGACACAGATACGCAGTATTTT.

In this sample, this clonotype turned up once. The chain is built from TRBV30 and TRBJ2-4, with D possibly matching TRBD1 (6 bases). CDR3 length: 15 amino acids. The germline CDR1 and CDR2 sequences are GTSNPN and SVGIG (reference sequence). V shed 2 bases and J shed 5 bases, with 16 bases lying between them. CDR3 loop: CAWSPGVSGQNIQYF. Here the CDR3 DNA reads TGTGCCTGGAGTCCAGGGGTGAGTGGCCAAAACATTCAGTACTTC.

The chain employs TRBV12-3 or TRBV12-4 and TRBJ1-2; the match to TRBD1 covers 9 bases. The J segment lost 8 bases and the V segment lost 1 base, leaving 8 bases of the junction unmatched. The CDR3 sequence is 15 residues long. The CDR3 spells CASSLDRTGVGGYTF. CDR3 DNA sequence: TGTGCCAGCAGTTTAGATCGGACAGGGGTCGGCGGCTACACCTTC.

This chain joins TRBV6-1 and TRBJ1-1; D unresolved. This CDR3 has 19 residues. CDR1 MNHNS and CDR2 SASEGT come from the germline V gene. V was clipped by 5 bases and J by 3 bases, with 28 bases between them. The CDR3 DNA is TGTGCCAGCAGTCAGTTCACCGCCGACATTCTGTTAAGGGACACTGAAGCTTTCTTT. This codes for CASSQFTADILLRDTEAFF.

The chain recombines TRBV6-2 or TRBV6-3 with TRBJ1-5; 8 nucleotides agree with TRBD1. V shed 0 bases and J 6 bases; nucleotides not matched to a gene: 13. This CDR3 spans 18 amino acids. CDR1 is MNHEY and CDR2 is SVGEGT in the germline V gene. The CDR3 spells CASSYSGPGGAKGQPQHF. CDR3 sequence (DNA): TGTGCCAGCAGTTACTCCGGCCCAGGGGGCGCGAAGGGTCAGCCCCAGCATTTT.

The rearrangement links TRBV27 to TRBJ2-1; tentatively, D is TRBD1 or TRBD2 (5 bases each). V lost 6 bases to trimming and J lost 9 bases, with 21 bases between them. The CDR3 loop spans 15 amino acids. From germline, CDR1 is MNHEY and CDR2 SMNVEV (reference sequence). CDR3 DNA sequence: TGTGCCAGCAGGCGACCCGGGACGGGGACCAGTGAGCAGTTCTTC. Residues: CASRRPGTGTSEQFF.

The chain combines TRBV6-1 with TRBJ1-5, with TRBD1 matching over 7 bases. The CDR3 runs 14 residues. The germline gives CDR1 MNHNS, CDR2 SASEGT. V dropped 5 bases and J dropped 11; count of bases not matched to a gene: 12. The CDR3 loop reads CASSIGQAMGAQHF. For the CDR3, the DNA is TGTGCCAGCAGTATCGGACAGGCTATGGGAGCCCAGCATTTT.

The chain uses TRBV7-6 and TRBJ1-6; the match to TRBD1 covers 7 bases. CDR3 length: 18 amino acids. CDR1 and CDR2 from the germline V gene are SGHVS and FNYEAQ. V lost 2 bases, J lost 4 bases, and 11 bases stayed unmatched. CDR3 protein: CASSLSGQAGAYNSPLHF. CDR3 nucleotides: TGTGCCAGCAGCTTATCCGGACAGGCGGGGGCTTATAATTCACCCCTCCACTTT.

This clonotype was observed a single time. The chain combines TRBV12-3 or TRBV12-4 with TRBJ1-6, with a possible D match to TRBD1 (6 bases). The CDR3 has 14 residues. The ends were cut back, 1 base at V and 8 bases at J, with 9 bases in the middle. CDR3 loop: CASSLGTGHSPLHF. CDR3 in DNA: TGTGCCAGCAGTTTAGGAACAGGGCATTCACCCCTCCACTTT.

The CDR3 DNA reads TGTGCCAGCAGTTGGGACAGTAATTCACCCCTCCACTTT. Protein product: CASSWDSNSPLHF. The chain combines TRBV6-2 or TRBV6-3 with TRBJ1-6, with 7 bases identical to TRBD1. Per germline, CDR1 MNHEY and CDR2 SVGEGT. The V segment lost 4 bases and the J segment 6 bases; nucleotides outside the gene matches: 0. This CDR3 spans 13 amino acids.

Only a few counts were recorded for this clonotype. The J gene is TRBJ1-1, the V gene TRBV29-1; D gene uncertain. Germline V gene sequence: CDR1 SQVTM, CDR2 ANQGSEA. V dropped 5 bases and J dropped 0 bases, with 4 bases sitting between them. The CDR3 is made up of 11 amino acids. The CDR3 region is CSVSLNTEAFF. CDR3 bases: TGCAGCGTTTCCTTGAACACTGAAGCTTTCTTT.

The chain is built from TRBV2 and TRBJ2-1; 7 bases line up with TRBD1. CDR1 and CDR2 (germline): SNHLY, FYNNEI. This CDR3 region has 15 residues. V shed 4 bases, J shed 2 bases, and the junction held 5 bases outside the gene matches. CDR3 loop: CASSGDSGTYNEQFF. The CDR3 coding sequence is TGTGCCAGCAGTGGGGACAGCGGAACCTACAATGAGCAGTTCTTC.

The rearrangement uses TRBV6-2 or TRBV6-3 and TRBJ2-5; the match to TRBD2 covers 8 bases. V shed 5 bases, J shed 4 bases, and the junction held 6 bases outside the gene matches. Germline V lookup: CDR1 MNHEY, CDR2 SVGEGT. The CDR3 is made up of 14 amino acids. CDR3 region: CASSPRGGLETQYF. Written as DNA, the CDR3 is TGTGCCAGCAGTCCCCGGGGGGGGTTAGAGACCCAGTACTTC.

This chain uses TRBV7-9 with TRBJ2-5; D gene uncertain. Between the trimmed V and J ends, which lost 1 base and 0 bases, there was a span of 6 bases. The germline V gene encodes CDR1 SEHNR and CDR2 FQNEAQ (reference sequence). This CDR3 contains 14 residues. CDR3 bases: TGTGCCAGCAGCTTAGAGCAGTACCAAGAGACCCAGTACTTC. It specifies CASSLEQYQETQYF.

This clonotype was counted a few times. The chain recombines TRBV27 with TRBJ2-2; 8 bases agree with TRBD2. The germline CDR1 and CDR2 sequences are MNHEY and SMNVEV (reference sequence). The CDR3 totals 15 residues. The V and J ends lost 5 bases and 4 bases, in that order; junction bases with no gene match: 6. The chain's CDR3 is CASSLGAGGTGELFF. In DNA, the CDR3 is TGTGCCAGCAGTCTGGGGGCGGGGGGCACCGGGGAGCTGTTTTTT.

This clonotype came up a few times. CDR3 sequence: CASNSRRESNTEAFF. The CDR3 DNA reads TGTGCCAGCAACTCGAGACGGGAGTCGAACACTGAAGCTTTCTTT. The rearrangement joins TRBV7-8 to TRBJ1-1; D gene unclear. CDR3 length equals 15 residues. Germline-derived CDR1 and CDR2 are SGHVS and FQNEAQ. V lost 7 bases and J lost 1, with 16 bases in between.

The chain couples TRBV11-2 to TRBJ1-2; D remains ambiguous. There are 13 residues in the CDR3. V was clipped by 2 bases and J by 6 bases, with 10 bases between them. Germline values: CDR1 SGHAT, CDR2 FQNNGV. The CDR3 bases are TGTGCCAGCAGCTTAAACCGAGGCCATGGCTACACCTTC. Protein: CASSLNRGHGYTF.

This chain joins TRBV7-3 and TRBJ2-1; 10 positions agree with TRBD1. After removal of 2 bases from V and 8 bases from J, the junction contained 6 bases not matched to a gene. Germline V gene data show CDR1 as SGHTA and CDR2 as FQGTGA. This CDR3 spans 15 amino acids. CDR3 bases: TGTGCCAGCAGCTTATCTCCGGGACAGGGGTATGAGCAGTTCTTC. Translation gives CASSLSPGQGYEQFF.

The chain recombines TRBV11-2 with TRBJ1-2; tentatively, D is TRBD1 (5 bases). This CDR3 contains 15 residues. The V and J ends lost 5 bases and 10 bases respectively, with 23 bases between them. Looked up from germline, CDR1 is SGHAT and CDR2 is FQNNGV. CDR3 sequence reads: CASSQRRGGGSVYTF. CDR3 DNA sequence: TGTGCCAGCAGCCAGCGCCGGGGCGGAGGTTCGGTCTACACCTTC.

The rearrangement joins TRBV7-9 to TRBJ2-5; 8 bases are shared with TRBD1. The CDR3 is 14 amino acids. Losses at the gene ends were 5 bases for V and 2 bases for J; bases not matched to a gene: 4. From germline, CDR1 is SEHNR and CDR2 FQNEAQ (reference sequence). The CDR3 loop reads CASSPRTGQETQYF. CDR3 bases: TGTGCCAGCAGCCCGAGGACAGGGCAAGAGACCCAGTACTTC. The full variable domain, in which reference TRBV7-9 and TRBJ2-5 provide the parts outside the CDR3, is DTGVSQNPRHKITKRGQNVTFRCDPISEHNRLYWYRQTLGQGPEFLTYFQNEAQLEKSRLLSDRFSAERPKGSFSTLEIQRTEQGDSAMYLCASSPRTGQETQYFGPGTRLLVL.

This clonotype was detected once. The chain carries TRBV2 and TRBJ2-7, with D perhaps matching TRBD1 (6 bases). The germline gives CDR1 SNHLY, CDR2 FYNNEI. The CDR3 spans 12 residues. V was clipped by 8 bases and J by 4 bases, with 12 bases between them. CDR3 loop: CASGRDTYEQYF. The CDR3 DNA reads as TGTGCCAGCGGCCGGGACACTTACGAGCAGTACTTC.

The chain has TRBV19 and TRBJ1-6; 8 positions agree with TRBD1. Germline V lookup: CDR1 LNHDA, CDR2 SQIVND (reference sequence). The length of the CDR3 is 14 residues. After removal of 9 bases from V and 7 bases from J, the junction contained 8 bases not matched to a gene. DNA of the CDR3: TGTGCCAGCCAACGGGACAGGACCAATTCACCCCTCCACTTT. It codes for CASQRDRTNSPLHF.

This clonotype was detected a few times. This chain uses TRBV2 with TRBJ1-2; D is unclear. V lost 1 base and J 2 bases, leaving 2 bases between the germline ends. CDR3 length equals 12 residues. CDR1 is SNHLY, CDR2 FYNNEI, per germline. The DNA of the CDR3 is TGTGCCAGCAGTGAAGGGAACTATGGCTACACCTTC. This encodes CASSEGNYGYTF. Based on the CDR3 plus reference TRBV2 and TRBJ1-2, the full variable domain is EPEVTQTPSHQVTQMGQEVILRCVPISNHLYFYWYRQILGQKVEFLVSFYNNEISEKSEIFDDQFSVERPDGSNFTLKIRSTKLEDSAMYFCASSEGNYGYTFGSGTRLTVV.

The CDR3 DNA sequence: TGTGCCAGCAGTGAACGGGACAGGGGGCTGATGGGCAATCAGCCCCAGCATTTT. Translated: CASSERDRGLMGNQPQHF. The chain couples TRBV2 to TRBJ1-5, with TRBD1 matching over 12 bases. CDR1 and CDR2 from the germline V gene are SNHLY and FYNNEI. The CDR3 is 18 residues long. The V gene end was trimmed by 2 bases and the J gene end by 2 bases; junction bases not matched to a gene: 7.

This clonotype was counted a few times. The V gene is TRBV6-1, the J gene TRBJ1-5, with D unclear. V was pared by 6 bases and J by 3 bases, with 12 bases between. Germline CDR1 reads MNHNS; CDR2 reads SASEGT. The CDR3 has 14 residues. The CDR3: CASRAGSVNQPQHF. DNA for the CDR3: TGTGCCAGCAGGGCGGGGAGTGTCAATCAGCCCCAGCATTTT.

A few counts support this clonotype. In DNA, the CDR3 is TGTGCCAGCAGGGGCGCGTTGAGCAATCAGCCCCAGCATTTT. Its protein product is CASRGALSNQPQHF. This chain links TRBV7-8 with TRBJ1-5, with D unresolved. Trimming stripped 6 bases from V and 1 base from J, with 10 bases between. Germline CDR1 is SGHVS and CDR2 is FQNEAQ. CDR3 length: 14 residues.